Below are 14 T cell receptor beta chains sequenced from a single sample in a study of blood T cell repertoires in COVID-19. The method was immunoSEQ multiplex PCR; TCRdb's version includes in-frame clones alone and lacks a portion of them. The table shows around 83,000 clones, with more than 85% occurring only once. The sample was peripheral blood. The receptors were sampled from a man between 65 and 79 years old with active or convalescent COVID-19.

The chain uses TRBV14 and TRBJ2-2; a possible D gene is TRBD1 (5 bases). The CDR3 length is 16 residues. V was trimmed by 2 bases and J by 6 bases, leaving 16 bases between them. Germline V CDR1 and CDR2: SGHDN, FVKESK. The CDR3 sequence is CASSQRAQGTPGELFF. The CDR3 nucleotides are TGTGCCAGCAGCCAAAGGGCCCAGGGAACCCCCGGGGAGCTGTTTTTT.

For this clone: An end of the junction does not agree with germline; a read error may underlie this. The chain joins TRBV27 to TRBJ2-6; TRBD1 aligns across 11 bases. Germline CDR1 reads MNHEY; CDR2 reads SMNVEV (reference sequence). The CDR3 extends over 17 amino acids. The chain's CDR3 is CATSFGTGGPGANVLTF. In DNA form, the CDR3 reads TGTGCCACCAGTTTTGGGACAGGGGGTCCTGGGGCCAACGTCCTGACTTTC.

The gene calls are TRBV28 and TRBJ2-2; 9 bases agree with TRBD2. The CDR3 covers 18 residues. V shed 3 bases, J shed 5 bases, and the junction held 13 bases outside the gene matches. CDR1 MDHEN and CDR2 SYDVKM come from the germline V gene. CDR3 DNA: TGTGCCAGCAGTTTGGCACGGGGAGCGGGAGGTAGGACCGGGGAGCTGTTTTTT. Translated: CASSLARGAGGRTGELFF.

This sequence joins TRBV3-1 (or the pseudogene TRBV3-2) and TRBJ1-5, with a weak D call TRBD1 (6 bases). V dropped 1 base and J dropped 7 bases, with 11 bases sitting between them. There are 14 residues in the CDR3. Germline loops: CDR1 LGHDT, CDR2 YNNKEL (reference sequence). The CDR3: CASSQGQEGQPQHF. CDR3 DNA: TGTGCCAGCAGCCAAGGACAGGAAGGACAGCCCCAGCATTTT.

The rearrangement links TRBV19 to TRBJ2-7, with a possible D match to TRBD1 (6 bases). The V end was cut by 3 bases, the J end by 2 bases, with 11 bases between. This CDR3 has 14 residues. CDR1 and CDR2 from the germline V gene are LNHDA and SQIVND (reference sequence). The CDR3 sequence is CASSIMGATYEQYF. CDR3 nucleotide sequence: TGTGCCAGTAGTATCATGGGGGCCACCTACGAGCAGTACTTC.

The rearrangement joins TRBV6-4 to TRBJ1-5; 9 bases fit TRBD1. From germline, CDR1 is MRHNA and CDR2 SNTAGT. The CDR3 is 14 amino acids. V shed 7 bases, J shed 4 bases, and the junction held 5 bases outside the gene matches. This CDR3 is CASIGQGRNQPQHF. The CDR3 nucleotides are TGTGCCAGCATTGGACAGGGGAGGAATCAGCCCCAGCATTTT.

The table lists this clone with a count of one. The chain couples TRBV30 to TRBJ2-3; 11 bases match TRBD2. This CDR3 is 16 amino acids long. Germline trimming cut 2 bases from V and 3 bases from J; bases unmatched to any gene: 7. Germline lookup yields CDR1 GTSNPN and CDR2 SVGIG (reference sequence). The DNA for the CDR3 is TGTGCCTGGAGTAGTAGCACTAGCGGGAGAACAGATACGCAGTATTTT. Encoded protein: CAWSSSTSGRTDTQYF.

This clone was found a few times. The chain joins TRBV7-9 to TRBJ1-6; tentatively, D is TRBD1 (6 bases). CDR3 length equals 14 residues. Looked up from germline, CDR1 is SEHNR and CDR2 is FQNEAQ (reference sequence). Trimming left V 2 bases short and J 7 bases short, with 9 bases between. CDR3 DNA sequence: TGTGCCAGCAGCTTATACCAGGGGAATTCACCCCTCCACTTT. As protein: CASSLYQGNSPLHF.

This clone was seen many times. The chain is built from TRBV2 and TRBJ1-5; no clear D gene. The V and J ends lost 0 bases and 0 bases respectively, with 12 bases between them. This CDR3 has 17 amino acids. Germline V lookup: CDR1 SNHLY, CDR2 FYNNEI. The CDR3 coding sequence is TGTGCCAGCAGTGAAGCGGGCAGTTCCTATAGCAATCAGCCCCAGCATTTT. Protein: CASSEAGSSYSNQPQHF. Complete variable domain (other parts from reference TRBV2 and TRBJ1-5): EPEVTQTPSHQVTQMGQEVILRCVPISNHLYFYWYRQILGQKVEFLVSFYNNEISEKSEIFDDQFSVERPDGSNFTLKIRSTKLEDSAMYFCASSEAGSSYSNQPQHFGDGTRLSIL.

V and J are TRBV7-2 and TRBJ1-1; 7 positions match TRBD1. CDR1 and CDR2 (germline): SGHTA, FQGNSA. V trimming: 5 bases; J trimming: 0 bases; junction bases outside the gene matches: 6. The CDR3 consists of 15 residues. CDR3 protein: CASSKQGTLNTEAFF. The CDR3 nucleotides are TGTGCCAGCAGCAAACAGGGGACTTTGAACACTGAAGCTTTCTTT.

The J gene is TRBJ2-1, the V gene TRBV28; 8 nucleotides line up with TRBD2. The CDR3 sequence is 16 residues long. V was clipped by 5 bases and J by 2 bases; unmatched bases: 8. Germline V gene sequence: CDR1 MDHEN, CDR2 SYDVKM. The CDR3 sequence: CASSPQSGSTYNEQFF. CDR3 nucleotide sequence: TGTGCCAGCAGTCCGCAAAGCGGGAGTACCTACAATGAGCAGTTCTTC.

This chain links TRBV6-4 with TRBJ1-5, with no clear D. The germline V and J ends were trimmed by 2 bases and 0 bases, with 5 bases remaining between them. The CDR3 extends over 14 amino acids. Per the germline V gene, CDR1 is MRHNA and CDR2 is SNTAGT. The CDR3 loop reads CASSDRYSNQPQHF. The DNA of the CDR3 is TGTGCCAGCAGTGACCGCTATAGCAATCAGCCCCAGCATTTT.

This clone showed up just a few times. The genes are TRBV27 and TRBJ2-1, with 8 bases aligning to TRBD2. After removal of 6 bases from V and 4 bases from J, the junction contained 2 bases not matched to a gene. CDR3 length: 13 residues. The germline gives CDR1 MNHEY, CDR2 SMNVEV (reference sequence). CDR3 amino acids: CASRRLAYNEQFF. CDR3 DNA: TGTGCCAGCAGACGACTAGCGTACAATGAGCAGTTCTTC.

V gene TRBV5-6 combines with J gene TRBJ1-2, with D hard to call. CDR1 is SGHDT, CDR2 YYEEEE, per germline. CDR3 length equals 13 residues. V dropped 1 base and J dropped 8 bases, with 12 bases sitting between them. The CDR3 DNA reads TGTGCCAGCAGCTTGCCGGGATCCTGGGGCTACACCTTC. Its protein product is CASSLPGSWGYTF.